Presented here are 24 T cell receptor beta chains from one specimen sequenced in a study of cytomegalovirus exposure and HLA in healthy donors. Primers included in the PCR were 60 Vbeta and 13 Jbeta primers. Assay: immunoSEQ multiplex PCR; the TCRdb copy retains only in-frame clones and omits some. The table lists roughly 160,000 clones, roughly 79% of them singletons. Sequencing used PBMCs. The receptor set was obtained from a woman between 45 and 60 years old in good health and CMV-seronegative.

Points on this clone: The junction departs from germline at one end; a sequencing error may be responsible. This rearrangement joins TRBV7-9 to TRBJ1-2, with D maybe TRBD1 (6 bases). The CDR3 runs 11 residues. CDR1 is SEHNR and CDR2 is FQNEAQ in the germline V gene (reference sequence). The DNA of the CDR3 is TGTTCCAGCAGCTACGAGCGAGGGGGCACCTTC. As protein: CSSSYERGGTF.

The chain employs TRBV30 and TRBJ1-5; D uncertain. Trimming stripped 0 bases from V and 3 bases from J, with 9 bases between. This CDR3 has 14 residues. Germline lookup yields CDR1 GTSNPN and CDR2 SVGIG (reference sequence). This CDR3 reads CAWSVGRDNQPQHF. As DNA, the CDR3 is TGTGCCTGGAGTGTCGGACGGGACAATCAGCCCCAGCATTTT.

J is TRBJ1-2 and V is TRBV7-6; TRBD1 aligns across 7 bases. Germline V gene sequence: CDR1 SGHVS, CDR2 FNYEAQ. V shed 5 bases, J shed 2 bases, and the junction held 8 bases outside the gene matches. This CDR3 comprises 15 residues. CDR3: CASSRGGDRNYGYTF. CDR3 DNA: TGTGCCAGCAGCCGTGGAGGGGACAGAAACTATGGCTACACCTTC. Supplemented by reference TRBV7-6 and TRBJ1-2, the full variable domain reads GAGVSQSPRYKVTKRGQDVALRCDPISGHVSLYWYRQALGQGPEFLTYFNYEAQQDKSGLPNDRFSAERPEGSISTLTIQRTEQRDSAMYRCASSRGGDRNYGYTFGSGTRLTVV.

This clone appeared once. This sequence joins TRBV13 and TRBJ2-7; 7 positions match TRBD1. CDR1 and CDR2 (germline): PRHDT, FYEKMQ (reference sequence). There are 15 residues in the CDR3. V trimming: 3 bases; J trimming: 4 bases; junction bases outside the gene matches: 9. CDR3 nucleotides: TGTGCCAGCAGCTTTTGGACAGGTGGAGAGTACGAGCAGTACTTC. Translation: CASSFWTGGEYEQYF.

The chain links TRBV5-4 to TRBJ2-3; 15 positions match TRBD2. The CDR3 covers 17 residues. The V segment lost 3 bases and the J segment 3 bases; nucleotides outside the gene matches: 5. Germline-derived CDR1 and CDR2 are SGHNT and YYREEE (reference sequence). For the CDR3, the DNA is TGTGCCAGCAGCTGGGGGACTAGCGGGAGGAAGACAGATACGCAGTATTTT. It is translated as CASSWGTSGRKTDTQYF.

This clone came up once. The chain links TRBV6-1 to TRBJ2-1; D may be TRBD2 (6 bases). The CDR3 contains 16 residues. The V gene's germline CDR1 is MNHNS and CDR2 SASEGT. The V and J ends lost 1 base and 6 bases respectively, with 16 bases between them. The DNA for the CDR3 is TGTGCCAGCAGTGAAGTGGTGGGACTTGGGGCCAATGAGCAGTTCTTC. Its translation is CASSEVVGLGANEQFF.

The chain recombines TRBV10-3 with TRBJ2-7; 7 positions agree with TRBD2. V lost 8 bases to trimming and J lost 4 bases; unmatched junction nucleotides: 14. CDR1 and CDR2 (germline): ENHRY, SYGVKD. CDR3 length: 15 residues. The CDR3 DNA sequence: TGTGCCATCGCCTCAGGCACGGGAGGTGGGTACGAGCAGTACTTC. It translates to CAIASGTGGGYEQYF.

CDR3 loop: CASSKDHDSFNTEAFF. The CDR3 coding sequence is TGTGCCAGCAGCAAAGACCATGACAGCTTTAACACTGAAGCTTTCTTT. The rearrangement links TRBV21-1 to TRBJ1-1; the tabulated D call, TRBD1, remains unverified against the DNA. TRBV21-1 is a listed pseudogene. CDR3 length: 16 amino acids.

The chain has TRBV9 and TRBJ2-5; weak D call: TRBD2 (6 bases). The CDR3 loop spans 14 amino acids. In germline, CDR1 is SGDLS, CDR2 YYNGEE. V shed 3 bases and J shed 1 base, with 10 bases lying between them. The CDR3 nucleotides are TGTGCCAGCAGCGGGACGGGAGTCCAAGAGACCCAGTACTTC. The encoded protein is CASSGTGVQETQYF.

This clone turned up a few times. V is TRBV19 and J is TRBJ1-1, with a tentative D call TRBD1 (5 bases). The CDR3 is made up of 14 amino acids. Germline loops: CDR1 LNHDA, CDR2 SQIVND (reference sequence). V lost 3 bases and J 1 base, leaving 9 bases between the germline ends. For the CDR3, the DNA is TGTGCCAGTAGTATTGGCGGACAGAACACTGAAGCTTTCTTT. Translation: CASSIGGQNTEAFF.

The V call is TRBV27, the J call TRBJ2-1; the match to TRBD2 covers 7 bases. CDR1 is MNHEY, CDR2 SMNVEV, per germline (reference sequence). The V segment lost 6 bases and the J segment 6 bases; nucleotides outside the gene matches: 8. The CDR3 totals 14 residues. The CDR3 region is CASRSSGGRNEQFF. In DNA form, the CDR3 reads TGTGCCAGCAGGTCCTCGGGAGGACGCAATGAGCAGTTCTTC.

The chain recombines TRBV6-5 with TRBJ2-5; 7 bases are shared with TRBD1. The CDR3 is made up of 14 amino acids. With 0 bases clipped from V and 2 bases from J, the junction kept 0 bases outside the gene matches. The germline V gene encodes CDR1 MNHEY and CDR2 SVGAGI. CDR3 coding DNA: TGTGCCAGCAGTTACTCGGGACAGCAAGAGACCCAGTACTTC. It specifies CASSYSGQQETQYF.

V gene TRBV5-5 combines with J gene TRBJ1-2; weak D call: TRBD1 (6 bases). The V and J ends lost 3 bases and 4 bases respectively, with 13 bases between them. Germline CDR1 is SGHKS and CDR2 is YYEKEE (reference sequence). This CDR3 comprises 14 residues. CDR3 DNA sequence: TGTGCCAGCAGCTCTCGACAGGACCTCTATGGCTACACCTTC. Translation: CASSSRQDLYGYTF.

CDR3 DNA: TGTGCCAGCTCACCCGGTCCTAACTATGGCTACACCTTC. It is translated as CASSPGPNYGYTF. The chain carries TRBV18 and TRBJ1-2; no definite D call. Per the germline V gene, CDR1 is KGHSH and CDR2 is LQKENI. V was trimmed by 3 bases and J by 0 bases, leaving 5 bases between them. The CDR3 runs to 13 residues.

The rearrangement joins TRBV18 to TRBJ1-1; maybe TRBD1 (5 bases). This CDR3 is 14 amino acids long. Germline CDR1 and CDR2: KGHSH and LQKENI. Trimming shortened V by 2 bases and J by 5 bases, and 12 bases separated the two germline ends. The DNA of the CDR3 is TGTGCCAGCTCACCAGGTTTTCGGGGGACTGAAGCTTTCTTT. Translating gives CASSPGFRGTEAFF.

The V call is TRBV2, the J call TRBJ2-6; TRBD1 aligns across 8 bases. The V gene end was trimmed by 5 bases and the J gene end by 13 bases; junction bases not matched to a gene: 16. Germline V gene lookup returns CDR1 SNHLY and CDR2 FYNNEI. CDR3 length equals 16 residues. The CDR3 spells CASSMGAGAGGEVLTF. The CDR3, as DNA: TGTGCCAGCAGTATGGGCGCAGGGGCAGGGGGCGAGGTCCTGACTTTC. The variable domain in full, with the rest retrieved from reference TRBV2 and TRBJ2-6, is EPEVTQTPSHQVTQMGQEVILRCVPISNHLYFYWYRQILGQKVEFLVSFYNNEISEKSEIFDDQFSVERPDGSNFTLKIRSTKLEDSAMYFCASSMGAGAGGEVLTFGAGSRLTVL.

The chain joins TRBV5-6 to TRBJ2-3, with 7 bases matching TRBD2. Germline CDR1 and CDR2: SGHDT and YYEEEE. The CDR3 length is 18 residues. J gave up 0 bases and V 0 bases, and 10 bases lay outside the gene matches. CDR3 bases: TGTGCCAGCAGCTTGGCCCTAACGGGGGGATGGAGCACAGATACGCAGTATTTT. Amino acid sequence: CASSLALTGGWSTDTQYF. Full variable domain (remainder filled in from reference TRBV5-6 and TRBJ2-3): DAGVTQSPTHLIKTRGQQVTLRCSPKSGHDTVSWYQQALGQGPQFIFQYYEEEERQRGNFPDRFSGHQFPNYSSELNVNALLLGDSALYLCASSLALTGGWSTDTQYFGPGTRLTVL.

This sequence joins TRBV6-4 and TRBJ1-2; D is perhaps TRBD1 (5 bases). V was shortened by 3 bases and J by 0 bases, with 8 bases between the two germline ends. This CDR3 spans 14 amino acids. The germline V gene has CDR1 MRHNA and CDR2 SNTAGT. The CDR3 nucleotides read TGTGCCAGCAGTGAAGGGGAAGCTAACTATGGCTACACCTTC. This sequence encodes CASSEGEANYGYTF.

The table lists this clone with a few counts. The chain carries TRBV27 and TRBJ2-2; TRBD2 matches 8 bases. Trimming removed 6 bases from V and 3 bases from J; junction bases left unmatched: 6. CDR1 MNHEY and CDR2 SMNVEV come from the germline V gene (reference sequence). The CDR3 extends over 15 amino acids. CDR3 protein: CASRLAGSYTGELFF. As DNA, the CDR3 is TGTGCCAGCAGGTTAGCGGGAAGCTACACCGGGGAGCTGTTTTTT.

With regard to this clone: Other DNA sequences in the same sample also yield this CDR3. J is TRBJ1-2 and V is TRBV2, with 11 bases aligning to TRBD1. There are 15 residues in the CDR3. Trimming took 0 bases from V and 5 from J; bases not matched to a gene: 2. Germline V gives CDR1 SNHLY, CDR2 FYNNEI. This CDR3 reads CASSEARDRGYGYTF. As DNA, the CDR3 is TGTGCCAGCAGTGAAGCGAGGGACAGGGGGTATGGCTACACCTTC. Together with reference TRBV2 and TRBJ1-2, the CDR3 gives the full variable domain: EPEVTQTPSHQVTQMGQEVILRCVPISNHLYFYWYRQILGQKVEFLVSFYNNEISEKSEIFDDQFSVERPDGSNFTLKIRSTKLEDSAMYFCASSEARDRGYGYTFGSGTRLTVV.

This clone came up a few times. The chain employs TRBV10-3 and TRBJ2-5; 7 nucleotides line up with TRBD1. V shed 6 bases, J shed 4 bases, and the junction held 8 bases outside the gene matches. CDR3 size: 14 residues. Germline-derived CDR1 and CDR2 are ENHRY and SYGVKD. For the CDR3, the DNA is TGTGCCATCAGAGAGACAGGGATCGGAGAGACCCAGTACTTC. This codes for CAIRETGIGETQYF.

About this clone: A junction end diverges from the germline sequence, so it may reflect a read error. This chain joins TRBV7-9 and TRBJ2-7; tentatively, D is TRBD1 (6 bases). Germline V gene sequence: CDR1 SEHNR, CDR2 FQNEAQ (reference sequence). The CDR3 extends over 12 amino acids. The CDR3 protein is CSSSWGPYEQYF. The CDR3 bases are TGTTCCAGCAGCTGGGGGCCGTACGAGCAGTACTTC.

In this sample, this clone turned up once. The rearrangement uses TRBV5-1 and TRBJ2-6; possibly TRBD1 for D (5 bases). The germline V gene has CDR1 SGHRS and CDR2 YFSETQ. The CDR3 is made up of 15 amino acids. Between the trimmed V and J ends, which lost 2 bases and 1 base, there was a span of 7 bases. CDR3 amino acids: CASSLDRSGANVLTF. The CDR3 region has the DNA TGCGCCAGCAGCTTAGACAGATCTGGGGCCAACGTCCTGACTTTC.

This clone occurred once. The rearrangement uses TRBV6-1 and TRBJ2-1, with 8 bases lining up with TRBD2. This CDR3 has 18 residues. The germline V gene has CDR1 MNHNS and CDR2 SASEGT. J was trimmed by 3 bases and V by 2 bases; bases with no gene match: 12. The chain's CDR3 is CASSESVGLAGFYNEQFF. CDR3 coding DNA: TGTGCCAGCAGTGAATCGGTGGGGCTAGCGGGCTTCTACAATGAGCAGTTCTTC.